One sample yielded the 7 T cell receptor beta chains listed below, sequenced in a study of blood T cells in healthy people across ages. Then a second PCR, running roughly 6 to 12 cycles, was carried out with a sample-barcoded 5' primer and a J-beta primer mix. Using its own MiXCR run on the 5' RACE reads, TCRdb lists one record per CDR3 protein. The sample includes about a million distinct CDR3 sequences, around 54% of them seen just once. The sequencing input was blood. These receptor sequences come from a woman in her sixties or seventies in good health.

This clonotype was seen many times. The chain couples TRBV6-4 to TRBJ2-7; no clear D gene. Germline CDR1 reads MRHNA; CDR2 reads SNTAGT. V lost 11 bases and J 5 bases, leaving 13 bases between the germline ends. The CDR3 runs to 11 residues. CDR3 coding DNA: TGTGCCTGCGAGACCGAGGACGAGCAGTACTTC. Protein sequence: CACETEDEQYF.

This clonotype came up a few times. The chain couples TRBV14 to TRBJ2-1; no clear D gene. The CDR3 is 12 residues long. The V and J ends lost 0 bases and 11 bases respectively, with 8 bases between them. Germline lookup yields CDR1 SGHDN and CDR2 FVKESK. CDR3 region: CASSQDSHKQFF. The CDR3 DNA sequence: TGTGCCAGCAGCCAAGATTCGCACAAGCAGTTCTTC. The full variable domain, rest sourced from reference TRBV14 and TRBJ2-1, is EAGVTQFPSHSVIEKGQTVTLRCDPISGHDNLYWYRRVMGKEIKFLLHFVKESKQDESGMPNNRFLAERTGGTYSTLKVQPAELEDSGVYFCASSQDSHKQFFGPGTRLTVL.

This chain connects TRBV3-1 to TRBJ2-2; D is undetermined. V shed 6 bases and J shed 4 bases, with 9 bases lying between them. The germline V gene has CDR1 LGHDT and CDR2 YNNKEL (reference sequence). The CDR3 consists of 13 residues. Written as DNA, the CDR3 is TGTGCCAGCAGGCCCTGGGCCACCGGGGAGCTGTTTTTT. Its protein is CASRPWATGELFF. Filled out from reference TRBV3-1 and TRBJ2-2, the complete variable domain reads DTAVSQTPKYLVTQMGNDKSIKCEQNLGHDTMYWYKQDSKKFLKIMFSYNNKELIINETVPNRFSPKSPDKAHLNLHINSLELGDSAVYFCASRPWATGELFFGEGSRLTVL.

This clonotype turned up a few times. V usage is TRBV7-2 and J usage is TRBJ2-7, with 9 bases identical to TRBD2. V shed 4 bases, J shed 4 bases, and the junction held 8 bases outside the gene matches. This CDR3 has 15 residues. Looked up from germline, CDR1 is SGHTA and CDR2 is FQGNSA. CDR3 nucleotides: TGTGCCAGCAGCTACAATAGCGGGAGCACTTACGAGCAGTACTTC. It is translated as CASSYNSGSTYEQYF.

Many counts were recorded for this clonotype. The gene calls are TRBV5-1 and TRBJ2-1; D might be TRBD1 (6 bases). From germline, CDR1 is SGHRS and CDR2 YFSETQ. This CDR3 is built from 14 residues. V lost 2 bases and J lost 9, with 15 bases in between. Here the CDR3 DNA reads TGCGCCAGCAGCTTCCGCCAGGGGTACGGTGAGCAGTTCTTC. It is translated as CASSFRQGYGEQFF.

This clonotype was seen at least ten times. The CDR3 region has the DNA TGCAGTGCTCGAGCACCGGGACAGCATGGCTACACCTTC. Protein: CSARAPGQHGYTF. J is TRBJ1-2 and V is TRBV20-1; TRBD1 aligns across 7 bases. Trimming removed 5 bases from V and 6 bases from J; junction bases left unmatched: 9. CDR3 length: 13 residues. Germline V CDR1 and CDR2: DFQATT, SNEGSKA (reference sequence).

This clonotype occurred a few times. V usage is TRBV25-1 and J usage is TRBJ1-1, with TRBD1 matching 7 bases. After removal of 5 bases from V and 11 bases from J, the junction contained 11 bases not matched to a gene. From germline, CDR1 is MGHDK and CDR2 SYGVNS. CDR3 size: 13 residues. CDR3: CASSLFVDRAAFF. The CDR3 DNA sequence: TGTGCCAGCAGTCTTTTCGTCGACAGGGCGGCTTTCTTT.